The entry that follows covers one T cell receptor beta chain sequence. This clone has just one count. Its antigen remains unidentified. No clone much larger than this one lies a single base away; base qualities are absent. Receptors were amplified or captured by the immunoSEQ multiplex PCR assay. TCRdb holds this immuneACCESS table with in-frame rearrangements only. Some clones are missing; in checked studies, unresolved V genes explain under half, and the rest has no known cause. Here the sample has some 120,000 clones; around 91% occur a single time. The ten largest clonotypes hold about 1.1% of the sample. CDR1 and CDR2 (ENHRY, SYGVKD) derive from the germline V gene. A distance of 16 bases separates the germline ends of V and J, which lose 0 bases and 4 bases respectively. There are 17 amino acids in the CDR3, from cysteine to phenylalanine inclusive. The DNA shown is the 51-base CDR3, in frame from base 1.

The sample is drawn from a study of control samples from healthy donors and cancer patients (dated by TCRdb to the early 2020s). Sequencing was done on a sample of PBMCs. The sequence came from a woman between 45 and 60 years old with colorectal cancer. The chain is assembled from TRBV10-3 and TRBJ1-3; perhaps TRBD1 is the D gene, with 6 bases matching. The sequenced DNA: TGTGCCATCAGTGAGTCGATTCTTACAGGGCCAGGAAACACCATATATTTT. Translation gives CAISESILTGPGNTIYF.